The clone carrying this T cell receptor beta chain has ten or more counts. Its specificity is not known. The source of the sample is a study of early T cells in non-severe SARS-CoV-2 infection. Germline trimming cut 4 bases from V and 6 bases from J; bases unmatched to any gene: 5. The CDR3 consists of 15 residues. Per the germline V gene, CDR1 is SQVTM and CDR2 is ANQGSEA. Regarding the study as a whole: Using VDJdb, the matching emphasized anti-spike CD8 responses while missing private and CD4 specificities.

Unique molecular identifiers (one per individual cDNA molecule) were attached. TCRdb fed the 5' RACE reads into MiXCR, producing one record per CDR3 protein. Of around 70,000 distinct CDR3 sequences listed, 12% are singletons. The sequencing sample was made of whole blood. V gene TRBV29-1 combines with J gene TRBJ2-3, with 15 bases fitting TRBD2. The sequence was collected from an adult who was a healthcare worker with PCR-confirmed SARS-CoV-2 infection or an uninfected control (not recorded which). The CDR3 loop reads CSVGTSGRAADTQYF. The CDR3 nucleotides are TGCAGCGTTGGGACTAGCGGGAGGGCCGCGGATACGCAGTATTTT.